This note documents a single T cell receptor beta chain sequence. Its antigen remains unidentified. No quality values exist for individual bases; no much larger clone is one base distant. The CDR3 sequence holds 14 residues, the cysteine and phenylalanine included. Here the CDR3 DNA is all that survives: 42 bases in frame from base 1. CDR1 and CDR2 (SGDLS, YYNGEE) derive from the germline V gene. The V and J ends are trimmed by 4 bases and 2 bases, leaving 12 bases between them. This sample is drawn from a study of OX40 agonist ivuxolimab in advanced cancers. Concerning the study at large: The costimulatory receptor OX40 (CD134) was targeted by ivuxolimab, a fully human IgG2 agonistic monoclonal antibody. The paper reports the monotherapy dose-escalation portion (N of about 56 patients) of the phase I ivuxolimab trial. Intravenous ivuxolimab was administered to patients every 2 weeks at six dose levels: 0.01, 0.1, 0.3, 1.5, 3 and 10 mg/kg. Prior anti-PD-1, anti-PD-L1 or anti-CTLA-4 therapy was permitted, and checkpoint inhibitors had been received by under 50% of dose-escalation patients. Peripheral TCRbeta sequencing was intended to test whether TCR sequence diversity was altered and clonal T-cell expansion was caused by ivuxolimab. The dose-escalation cohort was 82.7% male with a mean age of 60 years, ranging from 23 to 79. Partial responses occurred in three dose-escalation patients: two with cutaneous melanoma and one with hepatocellular carcinoma. Of the 50 or so patients in dose escalation, about 20 had hepatocellular carcinoma, about 15 had melanoma, 9 had renal cell carcinoma and 9 had head and neck cancer. Here is what the overall study found, with its caveats: After ivuxolimab, more expanded clones were found on average in CD8+ T cells than in CD4+ T cells. At doses of 0.1 to 3.0 mg/kg, clonal expansion of both CD4+ and CD8+ blood T cells was observed from baseline to week 6. The antigen specificity of the clonally expanded peripheral T cells was not determined. Low levels of normalized T-cell clonal expansion were also shown by some nonresponding patients. In the 0.1-3.0 mg/kg groups, partial responders were among the patients with the lowest normalized peripheral clonal expansion, particularly in CD8+ T cells.

The trial excluded patients who had a history of autoimmune disease or who were on systemic immunosuppression. In every dose cohort, peripheral blood was drawn for TCR sequencing at baseline, cycle 4 day 1, and cycle 7 day 1. Samples came from an open-label, multicenter, first-in-human phase I dose-escalation trial of ivuxolimab. Adults with locally advanced or metastatic head and neck squamous cell, hepatocellular, melanoma or renal cell carcinoma were enrolled in the trial. Before TCR sequencing, CD4+ T cells and CD8+ T cells from peripheral blood were sorted into separate populations. For sequencing of the TCRbeta CDR3 region, genomic DNA was extracted from the sorted cells. The immunoSEQ Assay was used to sequence the TCRbeta CDR3 regions. TCRdb provides this immuneACCESS table in a form limited to in-frame rearrangements. Some clones are lacking; in checked studies, under half of them reflect an unresolved V gene, and why the rest are absent is not known. The sample includes 60,000 or so clones, with more than 75% observed a single time. About 5.6% of the sample lies in the top ten.

The rearranged segments are TRBV9 and TRBJ2-5; TRBD1 could be the D gene, as 6 bases match. Here the sequenced sample was CD4+ or CD8+ T cells sorted from blood, taken in a trial of the OX40 agonist ivuxolimab. This receptor was taken from an adult with an advanced solid tumor such as melanoma, head and neck, liver or kidney cancer. CDR3 reads: CASSLATGQETQYF. The nucleotides are TGTGCCAGCAGCCTTGCGACAGGTCAAGAGACCCAGTACTTC.